These T cell receptor beta chains were read from a single sample in a study of T cell repertoires in cytomegalovirus infection. The antigens for these receptors are not known. From the reads, TCRdb called clonotypes with MiXCR, one entry per CDR3 protein. The sample consists of hundreds of thousands of distinct CDR3 sequences, roughly 30% of them appearing once. The sample in question was cultured CD8+ T cells from PBMCs, obtained from culture after CMV antigen stimulation. All receptors come from a human donor in good health (CMV status not recorded). Some clones in this sample may be carry-over from other donors' samples. Each CDR3 is given with its conserved first and last residue. D genes are given only for firm matches. Clone sizes are given selectively: once, few, many, or a class where the clone is expanded.

j_gene	abundance	v_gene	d_gene	CDR3aa	CDR3nt
TRBJ2-5	many	TRBV6-2/TRBV6-3	TRBD2	CASSETSGGQETQYF	TGTGCCAGCAGTGAAACTAGCGGGGGGCAAGAGACCCAGTACTTC
TRBJ2-1	many	TRBV19	NA	CASSPPTWTTSSSYNEQFF	TGTGCCAGTAGTCCGCCAACCTGGACTACCTCGAGCTCCTACAATGAGCAGTTCTTC
TRBJ2-1	few	TRBV3-1	NA	CASSSIGAF	TGTGCCAGCAGCTCTATCGGGGCCTTC
TRBJ1-5	NA	TRBV6-5	NA	CASSLRIGAGQPQHF	TGTGCCAGCAGTCTTCGGATAGGGGCAGGGCAGCCCCAGCATTTT
TRBJ2-2	NA	TRBV7-6	TRBD1	CANSPQGVTNTGELFF	TGTGCCAACAGTCCCCAGGGGGTCACGAACACCGGGGAGCTGTTTTTT
TRBJ2-7	few	TRBV6-8	TRBD1	CASSYRTGRYEQYF	TGTGCCAGCAGTTATCGGACAGGGAGGTACGAGCAGTACTTC
TRBJ1-1	NA	TRBV11-3	NA	CASSLSVRSEAFF	TGTGCCAGCAGCTTATCCGTACGGTCTGAAGCTTTCTTT
TRBJ2-2	many	TRBV7-6	NA	CASSLDKGTVRNTGELFF	TGTGCCAGCAGCTTAGATAAGGGGACGGTGAGAAACACCGGGGAGCTGTTTTTT
TRBJ2-1	few	TRBV7-9	NA	CASIGDEQFF	TGTGCCAGCATTGGGGATGAGCAGTTCTTC
TRBJ2-1	NA	TRBV19	TRBD2	CASSIGGGPNEQFF	TGTGCCAGTAGTATCGGGGGGGGGCCCAATGAGCAGTTCTTC
TRBJ2-1	few	TRBV4-1	TRBD2	CASSQDLLAGANNEQFF	TGCGCCAGCAGCCAAGATCTGCTAGCGGGGGCCAACAATGAGCAGTTCTTC
TRBJ2-3	NA	TRBV27	TRBD2	CASSLFPLERGGLIGTDTQYF	TGTGCCAGCAGTTTATTCCCCCTTGAGCGGGGGGGCCTTATCGGCACAGATACGCAGTATTTT
TRBJ1-6	few	TRBV5-1	NA	CASNGGNSPLHF	TGCGCCAGCAATGGGGGTAATTCACCCCTCCACTTT
TRBJ2-1	NA	TRBV20-1	TRBD2	CSARASSGLAGGLGYNEQFF	TGCAGTGCTAGAGCGAGTAGTGGACTAGCGGGGGGCCTCGGCTACAATGAGCAGTTCTTC
TRBJ1-2	NA	TRBV6-5	NA	CASSSFDRTYGYTF	TGTGCCAGCAGTTCGTTCGACAGGACCTATGGCTACACCTTC
TRBJ1-2	NA	TRBV7-6	TRBD1	CASTRDRENYGYTF	TGTGCCAGCACCCGGGACAGGGAAAACTATGGCTACACCTTC
TRBJ2-3	NA	TRBV6-5	NA	CASSSLELKYTQYF	TGTGCCAGCAGTTCACTAGAACTAAAATATACGCAGTATTTT
TRBJ2-1	few	TRBV20-1	NA	CSASGDSSYNEQFF	TGCAGTGCTAGCGGGGATAGCTCCTACAATGAGCAGTTCTTC
TRBJ1-1	NA	TRBV15	NA	CATSPSVAGYEAFF	TGTGCCACCAGTCCCTCCGTCGCCGGGTATGAAGCTTTCTTT
TRBJ1-1	NA	TRBV4-3	NA	CASSQDSGGNEAFF	TGCGCCAGCAGCCAAGATAGCGGGGGTAATGAAGCTTTCTTT
TRBJ2-2	NA	TRBV5-1	NA	CASRAPRGTGELFF	TGCGCCAGCCGGGCCCCCAGGGGAACCGGGGAGCTGTTTTTT
TRBJ2-3	many	TRBV7-2	TRBD2	CASSLARASGGAPTPLDTQYF	TGTGCCAGCAGCTTAGCGCGGGCTAGCGGGGGCGCCCCCACCCCACTAGATACGCAGTATTTT
TRBJ1-2	few	TRBV6-2/TRBV6-3	NA	CASSLLSIGFHGYTF	TGTGCCAGCAGTTTGCTCTCGATCGGTTTCCATGGCTACACCTTC
TRBJ2-5	many	TRBV7-8	TRBD2	CASSRLRLPSGGALETQYF	TGTGCCAGCAGCCGGTTGCGTCTACCTAGCGGGGGGGCCCTGGAGACCCAGTACTTC
TRBJ2-1	NA	TRBV4-3	TRBD2	CASSQGTSGGAYNEQFF	TGCGCCAGCAGCCAGGGGACTAGCGGGGGGGCCTACAATGAGCAGTTCTTC
TRBJ2-7	few	TRBV12-5	NA	CASGFYDGAYEQYF	TGTGCTAGTGGTTTCTACGACGGAGCCTACGAGCAGTACTTC
TRBJ2-1	many	TRBV7-2	NA	CASSLGVQAYNEQFF	TGTGCCAGCAGCTTAGGGGTCCAAGCCTACAATGAGCAGTTCTTC
TRBJ1-1	many	TRBV19	NA	CASSWLGRTTEAFF	TGTGCCAGTAGTTGGTTAGGGCGGACCACTGAAGCTTTCTTT
TRBJ2-5	many	TRBV7-3	NA	CASNPLETQYF	TGTGCCAGCAACCCGTTAGAGACCCAGTACTTC
TRBJ2-1	few	TRBV27	NA	CASTQGDEQFF	TGTGCCAGCACCCAAGGGGATGAGCAGTTCTTC
TRBJ2-2	NA	TRBV7-9	NA	CASSGRTRDGAANTGELFF	TGTGCCAGCAGCGGTCGCACCCGGGACGGGGCCGCGAACACCGGGGAGCTGTTTTTT